The 23 T cell receptor beta chains listed next were all sequenced from one sample in a study of technical replicates of blood from a handful of donors. Sequencing was performed with immunoSEQ multiplex PCR; in TCRdb, only in-frame clones are kept and a portion is missing. The table includes 80,000 to 95,000 clones, approximately 96% detected once. The material sequenced was T cells isolated from PBMCs. All receptors come from a human donor in good health.

The V call is TRBV11-2, the J call TRBJ2-7, with D possibly matching TRBD2 (5 bases). CDR3 length: 14 residues. Trimming removed 3 bases at V and 0 bases at J, with 9 bases between. Germline lookup yields CDR1 SGHAT and CDR2 FQNNGV. CDR3 nucleotide sequence: TGTGCCAGCAGCTTTGGCGGGTACTCCTACGAGCAGTACTTC. It specifies CASSFGGYSYEQYF.

This chain connects TRBV27 to TRBJ1-5; D is possibly TRBD1 (5 bases). This CDR3 has 16 amino acids. Trimming removed 5 bases at V and 0 bases at J, with 14 bases between. CDR1 is MNHEY and CDR2 is SMNVEV in the germline V gene (reference sequence). CDR3 region: CASSPFGQYSNQPQHF. CDR3 in DNA: TGTGCCAGCAGTCCCTTTGGACAATATAGCAATCAGCCCCAGCATTTT.

J is TRBJ2-3 and V is TRBV7-3; 9 positions match TRBD2. The J segment lost 2 bases and the V segment lost 8 bases, leaving 11 bases of the junction unmatched. Germline V gene sequence: CDR1 SGHTA, CDR2 FQGTGA. The CDR3 covers 16 residues. The CDR3 DNA follows: TGTGCCAGCTCTGACTGGGGCGGGAGGGCCACAGATACGCAGTATTTT. As protein: CASSDWGGRATDTQYF.

This rearrangement joins TRBV6-5 to TRBJ2-7; weak D call: TRBD1 (5 bases). The CDR3 length is 14 residues. Deletions cut 3 bases from V and 1 base from J, with 10 bases between. CDR1 MNHEY and CDR2 SVGAGI come from the germline V gene. As DNA, the CDR3 is TGTGCCAGCAGTTATTTTGACAGATCCTACGAGCAGTACTTC. Amino acid sequence: CASSYFDRSYEQYF.

The rearrangement links TRBV27 to TRBJ1-4; the match to TRBD1 covers 7 bases. Germline CDR1 is MNHEY and CDR2 is SMNVEV (reference sequence). The ends lost 5 bases at V and 3 bases at J; junction bases unmatched: 18. This CDR3 is built from 19 residues. The CDR3 DNA reads TGTGCCAGCAGTGCCGTAACAGGGGATATACACCCGGCTAATGAAAAACTGTTTTTT. It translates to CASSAVTGDIHPANEKLFF. Combining the CDR3 with reference TRBV27 and TRBJ1-4 gives the whole variable domain EAQVTQNPRYLITVTGKKLTVTCSQNMNHEYMSWYRQDPGLGLRQIYYSMNVEVTDKGDVPEGYKVSRKEKRNFPLILESPSPNQTSLYFCASSAVTGDIHPANEKLFFGSGTQLSVL.

Written as DNA, the CDR3 is TGTGCCAGCAGCCGTACTAGCGGAAGCTCCTACGAGCAGTACTTC. Its protein product is CASSRTSGSSYEQYF. This chain links TRBV7-2 with TRBJ2-7; 8 bases agree with TRBD2. The CDR3 totals 15 residues. The ends lost 5 bases at V and 0 bases at J; junction bases unmatched: 6. Per the germline V gene, CDR1 is SGHTA and CDR2 is FQGNSA.

The genes are TRBV25-1 and TRBJ2-1; TRBD2 matches at 8 bases. Germline-derived CDR1 and CDR2 are MGHDK and SYGVNS. The CDR3 consists of 15 residues. The trim removed 7 bases at V and 10 bases at J, leaving 15 bases unmatched. CDR3 region: CASTLPTGGPEEQFF. In DNA, the CDR3 is TGTGCCAGCACGCTTCCGACGGGAGGGCCGGAAGAGCAGTTCTTC.

The chain carries TRBV30 and TRBJ2-7; D remains ambiguous. Germline V gene data show CDR1 as GTSNPN and CDR2 as SVGIG (reference sequence). The CDR3 totals 14 residues. V gave up 2 bases and J gave up 1 base, with 12 bases separating them. CDR3: CAWSWQTLSYEQYF. CDR3 DNA: TGTGCCTGGAGTTGGCAGACTTTATCCTACGAGCAGTACTTC. Full variable domain (missing parts from reference TRBV30 and TRBJ2-7): SQTIHQWPATLVQPVGSPLSLECTVEGTSNPNLYWYRQAAGRGLQLLFYSVGIGQISSEVPQNLSASRPQDRQFILSSKKLLLSDSGFYLCAWSWQTLSYEQYFGPGTRLTVT.

The chain combines TRBV27 with TRBJ2-1; D gene ambiguous. V lost 5 bases and J 4 bases, leaving 3 bases between the germline ends. This CDR3 spans 11 amino acids. Germline lookup yields CDR1 MNHEY and CDR2 SMNVEV (reference sequence). CDR3 nucleotide sequence: TGTGCCAGCAGTCTTTACAATGAGCAGTTCTTC. It specifies CASSLYNEQFF.

CDR3 loop: CASSQATGNNEQFF. The CDR3 DNA is TGCGCCAGCAGCCAAGCCACAGGGAACAATGAGCAGTTCTTC. The chain joins TRBV4-1 to TRBJ2-1; D might be TRBD1 (6 bases). The ends were cut back, 1 base at V and 5 bases at J, with 9 bases in the middle. Per germline, CDR1 MGHRA and CDR2 YSYEKL. This CDR3 comprises 14 residues.

The chain carries TRBV5-1 and TRBJ2-7, with 9 bases fitting TRBD2. The CDR3 runs 14 residues. J was trimmed by 5 bases and V by 2 bases; bases with no gene match: 5. The germline CDR1 and CDR2 sequences are SGHRS and YFSETQ. This CDR3 reads CASSFSGRGDEQYF. CDR3 coding DNA: TGCGCCAGCAGCTTTAGCGGGAGAGGGGACGAGCAGTACTTC.

The genes are TRBV4-1 and TRBJ2-3, with TRBD1 matching over 11 bases. The CDR3 contains 13 residues. Germline loops: CDR1 MGHRA, CDR2 YSYEKL. V shed 4 bases and J 7 bases; nucleotides not matched to a gene: 1. CDR3 DNA: TGCGCCAGCAGCCGGGACAGGGGGTATACGCAGTATTTT. It encodes CASSRDRGYTQYF.

This clone was counted many times. The V and J genes are TRBV6-4 and TRBJ2-3; 12 nucleotides match TRBD2. CDR1 MRHNA and CDR2 SNTAGT come from the germline V gene. The V segment lost 2 bases and the J segment 0 bases; nucleotides outside the gene matches: 0. This CDR3 is 16 amino acids long. This CDR3 reads CASSDGTSGSTDTQYF. The CDR3 nucleotides read TGTGCCAGCAGTGACGGGACTAGCGGGAGCACAGATACGCAGTATTTT.

This clone has just one count. J is TRBJ1-2 and V is TRBV5-1, with D hard to call. This CDR3 spans 16 amino acids. Germline loops: CDR1 SGHRS, CDR2 YFSETQ. Trimming removed 0 bases from V and 0 bases from J, with 12 bases in between. CDR3 nucleotide sequence: TGCGCCAGCAGCTTGGATGGGTCTCTAGCTAACTATGGCTACACCTTC. It encodes CASSLDGSLANYGYTF.

The chain recombines TRBV12-5 with TRBJ2-5, with 10 bases that match TRBD2. V lost 5 bases, J lost 5 bases, and 2 bases stayed unmatched. Germline V gives CDR1 LGHNT, CDR2 FRNRAP. The CDR3 consists of 13 residues. CDR3 sequence (DNA): TGTGCTAGTGGTGATAGCGGGAGGGAGACCCAGTACTTC. Protein sequence: CASGDSGRETQYF.

V is TRBV29-1 and J is TRBJ2-4; weak D call: TRBD2 (6 bases). Germline CDR1 reads SQVTM; CDR2 reads ANQGSEA. This CDR3 is built from 14 residues. V lost 6 bases and J lost 9, with 21 bases in between. The DNA for the CDR3 is TGCAGCGTATCGCTGGGGGTTTTGGGGGGCATTCAGTACTTC. Its protein product is CSVSLGVLGGIQYF.

The chain combines TRBV28 with TRBJ1-3; 8 positions agree with TRBD1. Germline V gives CDR1 MDHEN, CDR2 SYDVKM. This CDR3 contains 14 residues. In DNA form, the CDR3 reads TGTGCTATCACAAGGGGCCAGGGGGCGGACACCATATATTTT. Its protein product is CAITRGQGADTIYF.

This chain links TRBV9 with TRBJ1-2; tentative D call: TRBD1 (5 bases). V was clipped by 3 bases and J by 4 bases, with 7 bases between them. Looked up from germline, CDR1 is SGDLS and CDR2 is YYNGEE. The CDR3 has 12 amino acids. CDR3 amino acids: CASSAGPYGYTF. The DNA for the CDR3 is TGTGCCAGCAGCGCAGGGCCCTATGGCTACACCTTC.

The chain carries TRBV19 and TRBJ2-2, with D tentatively TRBD2 (6 bases). CDR1 is LNHDA, CDR2 SQIVND, per germline (reference sequence). V lost 6 bases and J 8 bases, leaving 19 bases between the germline ends. The CDR3 sequence is 15 residues long. CDR3 residues: CASSYLGGVQGELFF. CDR3 bases: TGTGCCAGTAGCTACTTAGGAGGGGTCCAGGGGGAGCTGTTTTTT.

The V call is TRBV7-8, the J call TRBJ1-1, with D unresolved. Germline values: CDR1 SGHVS, CDR2 FQNEAQ. The CDR3 totals 13 residues. V lost 5 bases and J lost 10, with 17 bases in between. In DNA form, the CDR3 reads TGTGCCAGCAGCATCGAGGTCTGGCGTAGAGCTTTCTTT. Residues: CASSIEVWRRAFF.

The rearrangement links TRBV19 to TRBJ1-4, with 7 positions matching TRBD1. The V and J ends lost 5 bases and 4 bases, in that order; junction bases with no gene match: 16. This CDR3 has 18 residues. The germline V gene has CDR1 LNHDA and CDR2 SQIVND (reference sequence). The CDR3 coding sequence is TGTGCCAGTAGTCCGGGACAGTCTCTCCTAAGGATTAATGAAAAACTGTTTTTT. This codes for CASSPGQSLLRINEKLFF. The variable domain in full, completed from reference TRBV19 and TRBJ1-4, reads DGGITQSPKYLFRKEGQNVTLSCEQNLNHDAMYWYRQDPGQGLRLIYYSQIVNDFQKGDIAEGYSVSREKKESFPLTVTSAQKNPTAFYLCASSPGQSLLRINEKLFFGSGTQLSVL.

The genes are TRBV27 and TRBJ2-5, with D possibly TRBD1 on 5 matching bases. Trimming pared 3 bases from V and 5 bases from J, leaving 16 bases between. The CDR3 sequence is 15 residues long. Germline CDR1 is MNHEY and CDR2 is SMNVEV (reference sequence). This CDR3 reads CASSLRQGRRETQYF. CDR3 DNA: TGTGCCAGCAGTTTGAGGCAGGGCCGTCGGGAGACCCAGTACTTC.

The chain is built from TRBV29-1 and TRBJ1-3; the D gene is possibly TRBD1 (6 bases). The germline V gene encodes CDR1 SQVTM and CDR2 ANQGSEA. The V end was cut by 6 bases, the J end by 3 bases, with 21 bases between. The CDR3 has 16 amino acids. CDR3: CSVSLPTGSGGNTIYF. The CDR3 DNA reads TGCAGCGTCTCCCTACCGACAGGTTCGGGTGGAAACACCATATATTTT.